This record covers a single T cell receptor (beta chain). Its specificity is not known. The junction and the germline gene differ at one end; a read error may be behind it. Produced via immunoSEQ multiplex PCR; TCRdb's table is partial and in-frame only. The repertoire consists of about 180,000 clones, with about 93% occurring once and the leading ten covering around 2%. The sample comes from a study of T cell responses to AZD1222 COVID-19 vaccine. Study results and caveats: The donor cohort was predominantly white British with a female majority, and clonal diversity may have been underestimated. Baseline antibody screening turned up just five to seven seropositive AZD1222 recipients.

This CDR3 has 14 residues. Germline-derived CDR1 and CDR2 are SGHRS and YFSETQ. V is TRBV5-1 and J is TRBJ2-2; no firm D call. The input for sequencing was peripheral blood, taken 28 days after the second AZD1222 dose. The sequence was collected from an adult who received the AZD1222 COVID-19 vaccine. This CDR3 is CVSRNTGNTGELFF. Here the CDR3 DNA reads TGCGTCAGCAGGAACACGGGGAACACCGGGGAGCTGTTTTTT.